The 32 T cell receptor beta chains below come from one sample, sequenced in a study of identical twins. MiXCR was run by TCRdb on the 5' RACE reads, yielding one entry per CDR3 protein. The data contain approximately 190,000 distinct CDR3 sequences, about 15% of them singletons. The data also belong to a second study, concerning T cells expressing NK-cell markers.

Sequences were obtained from CD8+ T cells sorted from blood. These receptors were obtained from a woman under 30 in good health.

This clonotype appeared a few times. The chain employs TRBV15 and TRBJ2-4; 12 bases line up with TRBD2. Unmatched junction bases numbered 5, after V lost 5 bases and J lost 3 bases. The CDR3 length is 16 residues. Germline V lookup: CDR1 LNHNV, CDR2 YYDKDF (reference sequence). The CDR3 coding sequence is TGTGCCACCAGCCGCACTAGCGGGGGGCTCAAAAACATTCAGTACTTC. It is translated as CATSRTSGGLKNIQYF.

The chain carries TRBV12-3 or TRBV12-4 and TRBJ2-1, with D possibly being TRBD2 (7 bases). The CDR3 has 14 amino acids. Trimming shortened V by 7 bases and J by 6 bases, and 16 bases separated the two germline ends. CDR3 DNA sequence: TGTGCCAGCACCCCCGGGGGGCGAGTCAATGAGCAGTTCTTC. Its protein product is CASTPGGRVNEQFF.

This clonotype was picked up a small number of times. The chain employs TRBV12-3 or TRBV12-4 and TRBJ2-1; 8 positions agree with TRBD2. V lost 7 bases, J lost 10 bases, and 3 bases stayed unmatched. The length of the CDR3 is 11 residues. CDR3 sequence: CASTGGREQFF. Here the CDR3 DNA reads TGTGCCAGCACTGGCGGGAGGGAGCAGTTCTTC.

The chain recombines TRBV20-1 with TRBJ2-7; D is ambiguous. The V and J ends lost 6 bases and 3 bases respectively, with 15 bases between them. The CDR3 contains 13 residues. Per germline, CDR1 DFQATT and CDR2 SNEGSKA (reference sequence). The DNA of the CDR3 is TGCAGTGCCGGACGCGGTTTGGTCTACGAGCAGTACTTC. Translated: CSAGRGLVYEQYF.

V usage is TRBV11-2 and J usage is TRBJ1-1; TRBD1 matches 7 bases. Germline-derived CDR1 and CDR2 are SGHAT and FQNNGV. The CDR3 consists of 16 residues. V lost 3 bases, J lost 4 bases, and 11 bases stayed unmatched. CDR3 residues: CASSFPKKGQFTEAFF. The CDR3 DNA is TGTGCCAGCAGCTTCCCAAAAAAGGGACAGTTCACTGAAGCTTTCTTT.

V is TRBV7-3 and J is TRBJ2-1; D is undetermined. V was clipped by 2 bases and J by 4 bases, with 9 bases between them. Germline V CDR1 and CDR2: SGHTA, FQGTGA. The CDR3 has 14 amino acids. CDR3 sequence (DNA): TGTGCCAGCAGCTTACCCTCGGTTTACAATGAGCAGTTCTTC. This codes for CASSLPSVYNEQFF.

This clonotype showed up many times. V and J are TRBV3-1 and TRBJ1-1; the D is unclear. Per germline, CDR1 LGHDT and CDR2 YNNKEL (reference sequence). V was cut by 4 bases and J by 4 bases, with 7 bases left in between. CDR3 size: 12 residues. CDR3 sequence (DNA): TGTGCCAGCAGCCCCAGTGGCACTGAAGCTTTCTTT. It encodes CASSPSGTEAFF.

There are a few counts of this clonotype. V usage is TRBV4-1 and J usage is TRBJ1-1; D remains ambiguous. Germline lookup yields CDR1 MGHRA and CDR2 YSYEKL. The CDR3 totals 12 residues. With 2 bases removed from V and 1 base from J, the gap between germline ends came to 2 bases. The CDR3 sequence is CASSQPNTEAFF. CDR3 DNA: TGCGCCAGCAGCCAACCGAACACTGAAGCTTTCTTT.

This clonotype was counted a few times. V gene TRBV11-3 combines with J gene TRBJ2-1; D possibly uses TRBD1 or TRBD2 (7 bases each). V lost 5 bases and J 6 bases, leaving 20 bases between the germline ends. The CDR3 loop spans 16 amino acids. Germline V gene data show CDR1 as SGHNT and CDR2 as YENEEA. This chain's CDR3 is CASSPSGRGHLNEQFF. The CDR3 nucleotides are TGTGCCAGCAGCCCCTCGGGGAGGGGGCATCTCAATGAGCAGTTCTTC. Full variable domain (rest looked up from reference TRBV11-3 and TRBJ2-1): EAGVVQSPRYKIIEKKQPVAFWCNPISGHNTLYWYLQNLGQGPELLIRYENEEAVDDSQLPKDRFSAERLKGVDSTLKIQPAELGDSAVYLCASSPSGRGHLNEQFFGPGTRLTVL.

This clonotype was recorded a few times. The chain combines TRBV7-2 with TRBJ2-1; either TRBD1 or TRBD2 may fit D (5 bases each). Looked up from germline, CDR1 is SGHTA and CDR2 is FQGNSA. There are 15 residues in the CDR3. V was cut by 7 bases and J by 5 bases, with 18 bases left in between. Here the CDR3 DNA reads TGTGCCAGCATCCCCACCGGGACGCAACACAATGAGCAGTTCTTC. It translates to CASIPTGTQHNEQFF.

The rearrangement uses TRBV9 and TRBJ2-2, with no clear D. V was pared by 6 bases and J by 6 bases, with 6 bases between. The length of the CDR3 is 11 residues. Germline values: CDR1 SGDLS, CDR2 YYNGEE. The CDR3 DNA reads TGTGCCAGCACCACCGCCGGGGAGCTGTTTTTT. This translates into CASTTAGELFF.

The V call is TRBV3-1, the J call TRBJ2-3, with 11 bases identical to TRBD2. CDR3 length equals 18 residues. Trimming at V came to 2 bases and at J to 2 bases, leaving 9 bases not matched to a gene. The germline V gene has CDR1 LGHDT and CDR2 YNNKEL (reference sequence). The CDR3 loop reads CASSQRPLLAGDTDTQYF. Here the CDR3 DNA reads TGTGCCAGCAGCCAACGACCCTTACTAGCGGGGGACACAGATACGCAGTATTTT.

The chain joins TRBV12-3 or TRBV12-4 to TRBJ1-1, with no clear D. Trimming took off 6 bases at V and 0 bases at J, with 11 bases between the two ends. CDR3 length: 14 residues. The CDR3 protein is CASSPTSMNTEAFF. The DNA for the CDR3 is TGTGCCAGCAGCCCTACATCGATGAACACTGAAGCTTTCTTT.

CDR3 DNA sequence: TGTGCCAGCAAGGCAGGGCGCTACGTCTCGACCCAGTACTTC. Translating gives CASKAGRYVSTQYF. The gene calls are TRBV6-1 and TRBJ2-5; weak D call: TRBD1 (5 bases). The CDR3 extends over 14 amino acids. V lost 7 bases to trimming and J lost 7 bases, with 19 bases between them. The germline CDR1 and CDR2 sequences are MNHNS and SASEGT.

V is TRBV19 and J is TRBJ2-7; D is ambiguous. Germline values: CDR1 LNHDA, CDR2 SQIVND (reference sequence). Trimming took 2 bases from V and 0 from J, leaving 8 bases between them. The CDR3 covers 14 residues. The CDR3, as DNA: TGTGCCAGTAGTATACTAGGCAGCTCCTACGAGCAGTACTTC. Amino acid sequence: CASSILGSSYEQYF.

The chain joins TRBV9 to TRBJ2-3, with a possible D match to TRBD2 (5 bases). The germline V and J ends were trimmed by 0 bases and 2 bases, with 13 bases remaining between them. Looked up from germline, CDR1 is SGDLS and CDR2 is YYNGEE. There are 16 residues in the CDR3. In DNA, the CDR3 is TGTGCCAGCAGCGTAGACGGGAACCAGCTCACAGATACGCAGTATTTT. It specifies CASSVDGNQLTDTQYF.

The rearrangement links TRBV6-5 to TRBJ1-1; no definite D call. The germline gives CDR1 MNHEY, CDR2 SVGAGI. This CDR3 is built from 14 residues. Trimming stripped 0 bases from V and 5 bases from J, with 10 bases between. CDR3 protein: CASSYSTVGTEAFF. The DNA for the CDR3 is TGTGCCAGCAGTTACTCGACGGTGGGGACTGAAGCTTTCTTT.

This clonotype was counted a few times. The CDR3 spells CATNGGFNYNEQFF. CDR3 in DNA: TGTGCCACTAACGGTGGCTTTAACTACAATGAGCAGTTCTTC. The V and J genes are TRBV19 and TRBJ2-1; D unresolved. This CDR3 is 14 amino acids long. Germline-derived CDR1 and CDR2 are LNHDA and SQIVND (reference sequence). V lost 10 bases, J lost 3 bases, and 16 bases lay in between.

This clonotype was recorded a few times. The V and J genes are TRBV11-3 and TRBJ2-7; a weak D match, TRBD2 (6 bases). V shed 4 bases and J shed 6 bases, with 13 bases lying between them. CDR3 length: 13 amino acids. Germline CDR1 reads SGHNT; CDR2 reads YENEEA. The CDR3 nucleotides are TGTGCCAGCAGCTGGGACTTTACAGGCGAGCAGTACTTC. Amino acids: CASSWDFTGEQYF.

The CDR3 here is CASSPPGRLSSYNEQFF. The CDR3, as DNA: TGTGCCAGCAGCCCGCCTGGACGGCTGAGCTCCTACAATGAGCAGTTCTTC. V and J are TRBV7-6 and TRBJ2-1; D gene ambiguous. The CDR3 spans 17 residues. Germline lookup yields CDR1 SGHVS and CDR2 FNYEAQ. With 5 bases removed from V and 0 bases from J, the gap between germline ends came to 17 bases. The full variable domain, completed using reference TRBV7-6 and TRBJ2-1, is GAGVSQSPRYKVTKRGQDVALRCDPISGHVSLYWYRQALGQGPEFLTYFNYEAQQDKSGLPNDRFSAERPEGSISTLTIQRTEQRDSAMYRCASSPPGRLSSYNEQFFGPGTRLTVL.

The V and J genes are TRBV7-9 and TRBJ2-7; D is possibly TRBD1 (6 bases). Deletions cut 5 bases from V and 4 bases from J, with 18 bases between. Germline CDR1 and CDR2: SEHNR and FQNEAQ (reference sequence). This CDR3 comprises 15 residues. The DNA of the CDR3 is TGTGCCAGCAGCCCTTTACAGGGTTTAGGGTACGAGCAGTACTTC. Protein sequence: CASSPLQGLGYEQYF.

The CDR3 reads CASSYTDRDYGYTF. The DNA for the CDR3 is TGTGCCAGCAGTTATACCGACAGGGACTATGGCTACACCTTC. This chain uses TRBV6-5 with TRBJ1-2; 7 positions match TRBD1. CDR3 length: 14 residues. The V gene's germline CDR1 is MNHEY and CDR2 SVGAGI. The V gene end was trimmed by 3 bases and the J gene end by 3 bases; junction bases not matched to a gene: 4.

This clonotype was recorded only once. This chain uses TRBV5-1 with TRBJ2-7; D tentatively reads TRBD1 or TRBD2 (5 bases each). Germline loops: CDR1 SGHRS, CDR2 YFSETQ. The CDR3 sequence is 15 residues long. The V end was cut by 4 bases, the J end by 2 bases, with 16 bases between. CDR3: CASSTDRDETYEQYF. In nucleotides, the CDR3 is TGCGCCAGCAGCACCGACCGGGACGAGACCTACGAGCAGTACTTC.

The chain employs TRBV20-1 and TRBJ1-2; no clear D. Germline values: CDR1 DFQATT, CDR2 SNEGSKA (reference sequence). This CDR3 contains 15 residues. The ends were cut back, 4 bases at V and 6 bases at J, with 21 bases in the middle. For the CDR3, the DNA is TGCAGTGCTAAAGGCGGTAGTATTGGGATAAATGGCTACACCTTC. This gives the protein CSAKGGSIGINGYTF.

This chain's CDR3 is CAISPGLAGANTGELFF. The DNA of the CDR3 is TGTGCCATCAGTCCGGGACTAGCGGGCGCGAACACCGGGGAGCTGTTTTTT. This chain links TRBV10-3 with TRBJ2-2; the match to TRBD2 covers 12 bases. After removal of 5 bases from V and 0 bases from J, the junction contained 4 bases not matched to a gene. CDR1 and CDR2 (germline): ENHRY, SYGVKD. This CDR3 has 17 amino acids.

This chain connects TRBV3-1 to TRBJ2-7; 9 bases are shared with TRBD2. J gave up 4 bases and V 3 bases, and 10 bases lay outside the gene matches. The germline CDR1 and CDR2 sequences are LGHDT and YNNKEL (reference sequence). The length of the CDR3 is 16 residues. The CDR3 protein is CASSHEGVAGVYEQYF. As DNA, the CDR3 is TGTGCCAGCAGCCACGAAGGAGTAGCGGGGGTATACGAGCAGTACTTC.

About this clonotype itself: A read error may explain this, as a much larger clone is one base away. The chain uses TRBV2 and TRBJ1-1; D unclear. This CDR3 has 10 amino acids. Trimming shortened V by 4 bases and J by 4 bases, and 1 base separated the two germline ends. CDR1 and CDR2 from the germline V gene are SNHLY and FYNNEI. The CDR3 nucleotides read TGTGCCAGCAGTGCCACTGAAGCTTTCTTT. Encoded protein: CASSATEAFF.

A few counts support this clonotype. The rearrangement uses TRBV5-6 and TRBJ2-7; D call uncertain. CDR1 and CDR2 (germline): SGHDT, YYEEEE. V dropped 1 base and J dropped 9 bases, with 11 bases sitting between them. The CDR3 spans 12 residues. CDR3 loop: CASSLRVGGQYF. CDR3 DNA sequence: TGTGCCAGCAGCTTGAGGGTCGGCGGGCAGTACTTC.

The chain uses TRBV27 and TRBJ2-4; 7 bases line up with TRBD1. With 5 bases clipped from V and 4 bases from J, the junction kept 8 bases outside the gene matches. This CDR3 is 15 amino acids long. Germline V CDR1 and CDR2: MNHEY, SMNVEV (reference sequence). The CDR3 sequence is CASSTTSGQKNIQYF. In nucleotides, the CDR3 is TGTGCCAGCAGTACTACCTCGGGACAGAAAAACATTCAGTACTTC.

This clonotype was seen more than once but under ten times. V is TRBV9 and J is TRBJ2-1, with 12 bases that match TRBD2. In germline, CDR1 is SGDLS, CDR2 YYNGEE. The V gene end was trimmed by 3 bases and the J gene end by 2 bases; junction bases not matched to a gene: 6. The CDR3 extends over 17 amino acids. The CDR3 is CASSGGLAGSPYNEQFF. The CDR3 bases are TGTGCCAGCAGCGGCGGACTAGCGGGGAGCCCCTACAATGAGCAGTTCTTC.

This rearrangement joins TRBV12-3 or TRBV12-4 to TRBJ1-1; D gene unclear. The V and J ends lost 10 bases and 5 bases respectively, with 20 bases between them. This CDR3 has 14 amino acids. The CDR3 reads CATRHANLMTEAFF. The CDR3 DNA reads as TGTGCCACCCGCCACGCGAATTTAATGACTGAAGCTTTCTTT.

This chain joins TRBV14 and TRBJ2-1; TRBD2 matches 10 bases. CDR3 size: 16 residues. After removal of 4 bases from V and 3 bases from J, the junction contained 6 bases not matched to a gene. The germline V gene encodes CDR1 SGHDN and CDR2 FVKESK. CDR3 bases: TGTGCCAGCAGCCGTTGGACTAGCGGAATCTACAATGAGCAGTTCTTC. It is translated as CASSRWTSGIYNEQFF. The complete variable domain, with remaining parts taken from reference TRBV14 and TRBJ2-1, reads EAGVTQFPSHSVIEKGQTVTLRCDPISGHDNLYWYRRVMGKEIKFLLHFVKESKQDESGMPNNRFLAERTGGTYSTLKVQPAELEDSGVYFCASSRWTSGIYNEQFFGPGTRLTVL.